This note documents a single T cell receptor (beta chain) sequence. No antigen is known for it. The sample belongs to a study of tumor-infiltrating lymphocytes in primary liver carcinoma. Study-wide points: Tumor-adjacent and tumor-blood pairs shared less of their repertoires than tumor region pairs shared.

Germline V gives CDR1 SQVTM, CDR2 ANQGSEA. The CDR3 is 13 residues long. Making TCR beta cDNA involved approximately 510 ng total RNA and a constant-region primer. A slightly modified ARM-PCR protocol with three nested multiplex PCR rounds produced these TCR beta libraries. Each of the first two PCR rounds ran approximately 9 cycles with TRBV1-TRBV30 forward and C-beta reverse primers. Using its own MiXCR run on the multiplex PCR reads, TCRdb lists one record per CDR3 protein. This sample has 300,000 to 350,000 distinct CDR3 sequences, with 50% to 75% found just once. Germline DNA was also extracted, while the blood RNA originated from unsorted whole blood.

This sequence originates from a woman aged 25 to 39 with primary liver carcinoma and hepatitis B virus infection. The chain recombines TRBV29-1 with TRBJ1-5; no reliable D call. The sequenced material came from peripheral blood. DNA for the CDR3: TGCAGTGCTGCGTGGGGTAGCAATCAGCCCCAGCATTTT. This encodes CSAAWGSNQPQHF.